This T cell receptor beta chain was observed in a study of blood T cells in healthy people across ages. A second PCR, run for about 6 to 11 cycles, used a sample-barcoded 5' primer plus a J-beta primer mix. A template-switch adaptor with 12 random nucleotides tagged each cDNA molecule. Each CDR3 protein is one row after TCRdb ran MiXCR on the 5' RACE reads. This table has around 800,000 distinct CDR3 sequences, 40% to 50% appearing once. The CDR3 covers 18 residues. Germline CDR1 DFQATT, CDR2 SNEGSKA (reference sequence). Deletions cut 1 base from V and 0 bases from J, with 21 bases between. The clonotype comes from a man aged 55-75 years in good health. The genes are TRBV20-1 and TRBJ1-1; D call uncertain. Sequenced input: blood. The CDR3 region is CSARATTIRSLMNTEAFF. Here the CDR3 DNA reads TGCAGTGCTAGAGCCACCACGATACGCAGTCTCATGAACACTGAAGCTTTCTTT.